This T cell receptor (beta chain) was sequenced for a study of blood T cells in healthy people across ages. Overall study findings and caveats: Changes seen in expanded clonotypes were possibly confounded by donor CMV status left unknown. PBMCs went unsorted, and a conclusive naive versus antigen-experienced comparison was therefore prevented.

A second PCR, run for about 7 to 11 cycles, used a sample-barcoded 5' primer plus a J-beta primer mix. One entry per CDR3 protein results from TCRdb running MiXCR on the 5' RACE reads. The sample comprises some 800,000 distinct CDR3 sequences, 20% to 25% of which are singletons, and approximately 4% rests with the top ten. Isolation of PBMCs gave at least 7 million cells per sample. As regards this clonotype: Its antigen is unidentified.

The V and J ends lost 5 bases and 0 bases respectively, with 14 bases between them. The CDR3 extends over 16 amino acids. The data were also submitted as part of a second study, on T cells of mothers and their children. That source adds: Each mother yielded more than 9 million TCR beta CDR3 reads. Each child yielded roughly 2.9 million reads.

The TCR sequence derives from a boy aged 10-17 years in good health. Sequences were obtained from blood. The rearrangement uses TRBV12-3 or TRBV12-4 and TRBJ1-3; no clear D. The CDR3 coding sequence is TGTGCCAGCAGTCTCTTCCTGATAGCCTCTGGAAACACCATATATTTT. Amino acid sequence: CASSLFLIASGNTIYF.